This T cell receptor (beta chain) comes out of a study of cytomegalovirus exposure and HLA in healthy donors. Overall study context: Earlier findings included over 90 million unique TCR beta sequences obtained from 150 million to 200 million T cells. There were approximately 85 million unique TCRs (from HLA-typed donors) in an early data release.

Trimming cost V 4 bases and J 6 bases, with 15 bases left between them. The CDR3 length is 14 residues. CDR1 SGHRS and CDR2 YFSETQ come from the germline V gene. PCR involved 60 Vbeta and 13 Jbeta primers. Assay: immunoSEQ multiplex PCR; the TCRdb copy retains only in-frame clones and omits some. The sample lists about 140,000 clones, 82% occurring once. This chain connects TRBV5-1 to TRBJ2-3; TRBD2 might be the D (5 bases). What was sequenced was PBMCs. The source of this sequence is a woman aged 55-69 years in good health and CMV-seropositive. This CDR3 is CASSGVRGGDTQYF. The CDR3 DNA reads TGCGCCAGCAGCGGAGTGCGAGGAGGTGATACGCAGTATTTT.